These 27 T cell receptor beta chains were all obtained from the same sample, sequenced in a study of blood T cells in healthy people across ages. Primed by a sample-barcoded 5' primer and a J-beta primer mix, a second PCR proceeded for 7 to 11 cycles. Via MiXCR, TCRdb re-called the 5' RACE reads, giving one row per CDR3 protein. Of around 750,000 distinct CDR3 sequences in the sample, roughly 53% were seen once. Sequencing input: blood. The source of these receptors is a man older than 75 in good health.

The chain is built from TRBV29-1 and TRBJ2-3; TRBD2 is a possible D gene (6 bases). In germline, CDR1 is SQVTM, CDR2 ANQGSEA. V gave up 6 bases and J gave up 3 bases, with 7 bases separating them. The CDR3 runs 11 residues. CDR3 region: CSVAGTDTQYF. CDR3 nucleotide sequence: TGCAGCGTCGCGGGGACAGATACGCAGTATTTT.

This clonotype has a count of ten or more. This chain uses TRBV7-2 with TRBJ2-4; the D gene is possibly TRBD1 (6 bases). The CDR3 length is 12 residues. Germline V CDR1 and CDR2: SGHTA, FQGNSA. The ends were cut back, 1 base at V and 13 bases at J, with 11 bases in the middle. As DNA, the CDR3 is TGTGCCAGCAGCTTAGGCCGGACAGTCCAGTACTTC. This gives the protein CASSLGRTVQYF.

This CDR3 is CASNRAGGNSPLHF. CDR3 nucleotide sequence: TGTGCCAGCAACAGGGCGGGGGGTAATTCACCCCTCCACTTT. The rearrangement joins TRBV6-5 to TRBJ1-6; TRBD1 is a possible D gene (6 bases). The germline V gene encodes CDR1 MNHEY and CDR2 SVGAGI. V gave up 7 bases and J gave up 6 bases, with 13 bases separating them. This CDR3 comprises 14 residues.

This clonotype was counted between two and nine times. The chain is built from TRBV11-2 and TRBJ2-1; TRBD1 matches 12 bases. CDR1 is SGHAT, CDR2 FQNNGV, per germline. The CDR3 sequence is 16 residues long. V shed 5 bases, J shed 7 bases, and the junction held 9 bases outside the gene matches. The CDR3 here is CASSQTSGQGANEQFF. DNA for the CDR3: TGTGCCAGCAGCCAAACCTCGGGACAGGGGGCGAATGAGCAGTTCTTC.

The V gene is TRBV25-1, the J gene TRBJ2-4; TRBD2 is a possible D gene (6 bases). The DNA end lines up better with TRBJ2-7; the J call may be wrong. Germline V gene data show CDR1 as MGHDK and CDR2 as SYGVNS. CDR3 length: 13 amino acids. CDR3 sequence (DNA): TGTGCCAGCAGAGGCCTGCGGGGATACGAGCAGTACTTC. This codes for CASRGLRGYEQYF.

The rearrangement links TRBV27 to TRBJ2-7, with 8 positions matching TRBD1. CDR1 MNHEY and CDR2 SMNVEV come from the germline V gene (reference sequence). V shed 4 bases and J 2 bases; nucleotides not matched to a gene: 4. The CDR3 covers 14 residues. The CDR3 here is CASSWTGWAYEQYF. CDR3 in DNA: TGTGCCAGCAGTTGGACAGGGTGGGCCTACGAGCAGTACTTC.

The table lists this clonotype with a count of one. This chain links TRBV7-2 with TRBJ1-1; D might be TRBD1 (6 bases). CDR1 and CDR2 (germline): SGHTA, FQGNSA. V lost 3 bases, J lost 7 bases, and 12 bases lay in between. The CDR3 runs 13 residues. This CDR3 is CASSFTGTNEAFF. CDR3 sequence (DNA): TGTGCCAGCAGCTTTACCGGGACAAATGAAGCTTTCTTT.

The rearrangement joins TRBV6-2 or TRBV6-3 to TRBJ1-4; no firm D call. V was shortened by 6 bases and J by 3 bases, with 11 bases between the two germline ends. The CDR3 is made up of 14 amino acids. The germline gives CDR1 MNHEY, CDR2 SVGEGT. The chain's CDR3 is CASRDPLANEKLFF. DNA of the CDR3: TGTGCCAGCAGAGACCCCTTGGCTAATGAAAAACTGTTTTTT.

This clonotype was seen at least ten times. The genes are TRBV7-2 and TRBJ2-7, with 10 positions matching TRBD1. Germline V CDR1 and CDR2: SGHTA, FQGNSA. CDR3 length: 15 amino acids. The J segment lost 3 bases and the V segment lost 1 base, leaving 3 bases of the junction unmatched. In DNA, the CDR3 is TGTGCCAGCAGCTTAGGGACAGGGGGTTTCTACGAGCAGTACTTC. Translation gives CASSLGTGGFYEQYF.

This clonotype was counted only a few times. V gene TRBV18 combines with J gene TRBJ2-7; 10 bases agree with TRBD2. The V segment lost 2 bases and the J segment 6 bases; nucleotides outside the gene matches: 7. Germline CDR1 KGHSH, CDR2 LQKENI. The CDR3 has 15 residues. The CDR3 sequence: CASSPRLAGVSEQYF. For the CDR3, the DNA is TGTGCCAGCTCACCAAGGCTAGCGGGAGTTTCCGAGCAGTACTTC.

CDR3 DNA: TGCAGCGTGACTAGCGGGTCGGGAGACGCGTATTTT. Its translation is CSVTSGSGDAYF. The chain employs TRBV29-1 and TRBJ2-3; 10 bases line up with TRBD2. V shed 6 bases and J 14 bases; nucleotides not matched to a gene: 11. This CDR3 spans 12 amino acids. In germline, CDR1 is SQVTM, CDR2 ANQGSEA.

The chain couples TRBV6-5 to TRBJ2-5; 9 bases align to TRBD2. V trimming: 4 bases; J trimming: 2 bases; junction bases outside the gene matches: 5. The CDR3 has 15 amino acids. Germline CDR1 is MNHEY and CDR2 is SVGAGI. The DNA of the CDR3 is TGTGCCAGCAGTTCCCCTAGCGGGGAACAAGAGACCCAGTACTTC. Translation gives CASSSPSGEQETQYF.

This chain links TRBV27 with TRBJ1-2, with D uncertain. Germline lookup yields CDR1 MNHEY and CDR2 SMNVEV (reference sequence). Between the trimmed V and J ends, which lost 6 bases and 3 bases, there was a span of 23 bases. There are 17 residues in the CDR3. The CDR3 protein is CASRPFRRNLKDYGYTF. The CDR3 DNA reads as TGTGCCAGCAGGCCCTTTCGGAGGAACCTGAAGGACTATGGCTACACCTTC.

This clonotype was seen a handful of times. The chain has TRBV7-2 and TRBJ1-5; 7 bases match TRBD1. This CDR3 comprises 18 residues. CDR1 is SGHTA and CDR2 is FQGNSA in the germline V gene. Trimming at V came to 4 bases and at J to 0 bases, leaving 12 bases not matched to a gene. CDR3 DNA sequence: TGTGCCAGCAGCTCCTACCGACAGGGACAATATAGCAATCAGCCCCAGCATTTT. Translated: CASSSYRQGQYSNQPQHF. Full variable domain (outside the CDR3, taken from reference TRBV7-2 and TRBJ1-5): GAGVSQSPSNKVTEKGKDVELRCDPISGHTALYWYRQSLGQGLEFLIYFQGNSAPDKSGLPSDRFSAERTGGSVSTLTIQRTQQEDSAVYLCASSSYRQGQYSNQPQHFGDGTRLSIL.

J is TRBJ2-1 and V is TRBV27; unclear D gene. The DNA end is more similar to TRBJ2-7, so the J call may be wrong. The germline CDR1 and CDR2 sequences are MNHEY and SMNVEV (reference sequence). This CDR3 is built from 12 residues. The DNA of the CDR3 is TGTGCCAGCAGAGGACCCTACAATGAGCAGTACTTC. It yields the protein CASRGPYNEQYF.

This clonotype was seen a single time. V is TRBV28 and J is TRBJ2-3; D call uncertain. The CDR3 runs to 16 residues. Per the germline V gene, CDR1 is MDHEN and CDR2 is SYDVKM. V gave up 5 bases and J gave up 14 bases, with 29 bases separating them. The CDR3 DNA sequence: TGTGCCAGCAGTCCCATGACGGGTCCTAACCGTAGATACGCGTATTTT. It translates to CASSPMTGPNRRYAYF.

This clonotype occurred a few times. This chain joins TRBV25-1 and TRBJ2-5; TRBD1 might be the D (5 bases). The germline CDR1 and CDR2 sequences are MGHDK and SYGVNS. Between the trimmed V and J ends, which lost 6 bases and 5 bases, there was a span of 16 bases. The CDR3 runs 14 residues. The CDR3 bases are TGTGCCAGCAGCAGAAATAGGGCAGGGGAGACCCAGTACTTC. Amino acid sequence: CASSRNRAGETQYF.

As DNA, the CDR3 is TGTGCCAGCAGTTTGTTAGGCGGGACCGGGGATGAGCAGTTCTTC. Amino acids: CASSLLGGTGDEQFF. V usage is TRBV6-5 and J usage is TRBJ2-1, with a tentative D call TRBD2 (6 bases). The germline CDR1 and CDR2 sequences are MNHEY and SVGAGI. The CDR3 runs to 15 residues. Between the trimmed V and J ends, which lost 4 bases and 8 bases, there was a span of 18 bases.

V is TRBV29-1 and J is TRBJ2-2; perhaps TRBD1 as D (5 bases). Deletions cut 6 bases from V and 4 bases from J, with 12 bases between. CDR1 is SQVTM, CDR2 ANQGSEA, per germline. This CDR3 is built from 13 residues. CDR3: CSVQELITGELFF. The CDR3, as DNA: TGCAGCGTACAGGAATTGATCACCGGGGAGCTGTTTTTT.

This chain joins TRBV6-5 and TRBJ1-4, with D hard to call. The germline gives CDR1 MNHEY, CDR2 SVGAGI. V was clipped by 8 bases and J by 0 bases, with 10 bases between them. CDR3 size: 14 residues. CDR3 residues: CASSPFATNEKLFF. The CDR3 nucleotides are TGTGCCAGCTCCCCCTTTGCAACTAATGAAAAACTGTTTTTT.

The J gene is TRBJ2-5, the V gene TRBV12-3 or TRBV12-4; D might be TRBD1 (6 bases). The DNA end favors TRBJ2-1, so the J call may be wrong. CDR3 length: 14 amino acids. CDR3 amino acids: CASRRTAFQETQFF. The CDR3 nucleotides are TGTGCCAGCAGGCGGACAGCCTTCCAAGAGACCCAGTTCTTC.

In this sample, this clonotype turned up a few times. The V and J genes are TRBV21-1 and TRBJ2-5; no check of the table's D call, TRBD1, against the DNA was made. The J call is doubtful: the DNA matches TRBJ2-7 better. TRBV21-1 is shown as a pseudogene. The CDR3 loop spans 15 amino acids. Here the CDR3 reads CASSSSEDRSHEQYF. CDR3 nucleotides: TGTGCCAGCAGCAGTTCCGAAGACAGGTCCCACGAGCAGTACTTC.

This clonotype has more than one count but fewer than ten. The CDR3 region is CASSRGGGAGYGYTF. In DNA form, the CDR3 reads TGTGCCAGCAGTCGCGGAGGGGGCGCAGGCTATGGCTACACCTTC. The chain combines TRBV12-3 or TRBV12-4 with TRBJ1-2; 7 bases agree with TRBD1. CDR3 size: 15 residues. The J segment lost 4 bases and the V segment lost 5 bases, leaving 10 bases of the junction unmatched.

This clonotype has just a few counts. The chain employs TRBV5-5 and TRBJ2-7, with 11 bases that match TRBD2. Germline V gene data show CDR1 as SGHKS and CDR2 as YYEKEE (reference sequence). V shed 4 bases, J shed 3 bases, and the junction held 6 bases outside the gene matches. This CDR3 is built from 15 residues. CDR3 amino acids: CASSTGLAGLYEQYF. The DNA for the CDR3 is TGTGCCAGCAGCACTGGACTAGCGGGCCTCTACGAGCAGTACTTC.

The CDR3: CASSSQTSGGSYEQYF. CDR3 nucleotide sequence: TGTGCCAGCAGCTCCCAGACTAGCGGAGGTTCCTACGAGCAGTACTTC. The chain recombines TRBV7-9 with TRBJ2-7; 9 nucleotides align to TRBD2. Trimming took 4 bases from V and 1 from J; bases not matched to a gene: 8. The germline gives CDR1 SEHNR, CDR2 FQNEAQ (reference sequence). The CDR3 runs to 16 residues.

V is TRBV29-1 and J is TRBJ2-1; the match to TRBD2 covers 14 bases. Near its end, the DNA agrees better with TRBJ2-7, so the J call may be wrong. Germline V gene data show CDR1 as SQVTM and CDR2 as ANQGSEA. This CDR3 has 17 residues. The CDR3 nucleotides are TGCAGCGTTGGAGGACTAGCGGGAGGCGGCGGTTACAATGAGCAGTACTTC. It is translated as CSVGGLAGGGGYNEQYF.

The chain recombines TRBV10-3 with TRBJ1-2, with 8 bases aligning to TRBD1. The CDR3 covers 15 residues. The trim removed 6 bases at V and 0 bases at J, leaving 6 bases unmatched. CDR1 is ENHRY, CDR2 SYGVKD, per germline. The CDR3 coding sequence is TGTGCCATCAGGACAGGGGTCGGGGCTAACTATGGCTACACCTTC. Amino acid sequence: CAIRTGVGANYGYTF.